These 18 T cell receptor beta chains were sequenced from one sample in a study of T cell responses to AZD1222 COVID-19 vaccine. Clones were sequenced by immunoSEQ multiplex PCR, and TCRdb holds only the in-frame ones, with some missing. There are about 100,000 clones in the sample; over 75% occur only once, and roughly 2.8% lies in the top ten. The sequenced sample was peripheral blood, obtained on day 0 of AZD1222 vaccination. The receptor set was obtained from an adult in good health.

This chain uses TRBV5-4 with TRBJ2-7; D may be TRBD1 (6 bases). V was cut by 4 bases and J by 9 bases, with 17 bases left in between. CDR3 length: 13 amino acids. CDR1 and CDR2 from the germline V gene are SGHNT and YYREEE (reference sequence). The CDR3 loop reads CASSARDTRRQYF. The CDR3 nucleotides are TGTGCCAGCAGCGCACGGGACACCCGGCGGCAGTACTTC. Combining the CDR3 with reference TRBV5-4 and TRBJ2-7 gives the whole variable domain ETGVTQSPTHLIKTRGQQVTLRCSSQSGHNTVSWYQQALGQGPQFIFQYYREEENGRGNFPPRFSGLQFPNYSSELNVNALELDDSALYLCASSARDTRRQYFGPGTRLTVT.

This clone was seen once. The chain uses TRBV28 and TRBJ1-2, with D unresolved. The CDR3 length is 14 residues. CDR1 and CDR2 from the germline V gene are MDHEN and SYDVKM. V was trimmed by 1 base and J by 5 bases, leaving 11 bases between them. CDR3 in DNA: TGTGCCAGCAGTTTATTAGATGGGATTTATGGCTACACCTTC. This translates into CASSLLDGIYGYTF.

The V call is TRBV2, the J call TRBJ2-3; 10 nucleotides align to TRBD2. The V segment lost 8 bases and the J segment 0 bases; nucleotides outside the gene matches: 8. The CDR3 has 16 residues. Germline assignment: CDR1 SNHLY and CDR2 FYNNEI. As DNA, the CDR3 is TGTGCCAGCCGTCGACTAGCGGGCTCTAGCACAGATACGCAGTATTTT. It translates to CASRRLAGSSTDTQYF.

The CDR3: CAISDAISNQPQHF. The CDR3 nucleotides are TGTGCCATCAGTGACGCGATTAGCAATCAGCCCCAGCATTTT. The V and J genes are TRBV10-3 and TRBJ1-5; no reliable D call. V lost 3 bases and J 0 bases, leaving 6 bases between the germline ends. The germline V gene encodes CDR1 ENHRY and CDR2 SYGVKD. The CDR3 spans 14 residues.

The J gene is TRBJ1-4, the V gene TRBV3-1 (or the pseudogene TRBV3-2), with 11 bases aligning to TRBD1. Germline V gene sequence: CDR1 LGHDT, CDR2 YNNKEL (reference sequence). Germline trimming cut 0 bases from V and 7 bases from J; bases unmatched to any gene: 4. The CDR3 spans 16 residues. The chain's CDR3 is CASSQERTGGGEKLFF. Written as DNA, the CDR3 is TGTGCCAGCAGCCAAGAAAGGACAGGGGGCGGTGAAAAACTGTTTTTT.

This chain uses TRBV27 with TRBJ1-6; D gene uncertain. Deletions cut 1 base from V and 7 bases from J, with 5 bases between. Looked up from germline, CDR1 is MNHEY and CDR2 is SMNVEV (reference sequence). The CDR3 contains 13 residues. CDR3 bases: TGTGCCAGCAGTTTATTAGCAAATTCACCCCTCCACTTT. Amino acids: CASSLLANSPLHF.

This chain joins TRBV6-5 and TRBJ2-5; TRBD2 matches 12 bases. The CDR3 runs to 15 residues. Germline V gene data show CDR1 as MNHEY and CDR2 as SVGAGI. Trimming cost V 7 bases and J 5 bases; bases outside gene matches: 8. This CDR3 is CASKPLAGGYETQYF. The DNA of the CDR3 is TGTGCCAGCAAGCCCCTAGCGGGGGGGTATGAGACCCAGTACTTC.

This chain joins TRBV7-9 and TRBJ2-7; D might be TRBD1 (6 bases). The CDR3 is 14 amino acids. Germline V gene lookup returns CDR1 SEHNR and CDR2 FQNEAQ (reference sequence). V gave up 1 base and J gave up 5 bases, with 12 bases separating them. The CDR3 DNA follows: TGTGCCAGCAGCTTAGAGACAGGTTACCACGAGCAGTACTTC. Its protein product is CASSLETGYHEQYF.

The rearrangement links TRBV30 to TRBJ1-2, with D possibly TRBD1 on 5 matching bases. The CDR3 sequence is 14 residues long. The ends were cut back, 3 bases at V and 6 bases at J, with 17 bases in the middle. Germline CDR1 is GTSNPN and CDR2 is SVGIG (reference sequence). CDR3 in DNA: TGTGCCTGGAGGTCTCCGGGGGTTTGGGATGGCTACACCTTC. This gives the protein CAWRSPGVWDGYTF.

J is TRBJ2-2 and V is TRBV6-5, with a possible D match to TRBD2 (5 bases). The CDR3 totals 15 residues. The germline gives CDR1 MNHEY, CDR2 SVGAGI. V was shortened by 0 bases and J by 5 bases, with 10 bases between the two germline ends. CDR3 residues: CASSYSAGKTGELFF. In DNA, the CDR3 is TGTGCCAGCAGTTACTCGGCCGGGAAGACCGGGGAGCTGTTTTTT.

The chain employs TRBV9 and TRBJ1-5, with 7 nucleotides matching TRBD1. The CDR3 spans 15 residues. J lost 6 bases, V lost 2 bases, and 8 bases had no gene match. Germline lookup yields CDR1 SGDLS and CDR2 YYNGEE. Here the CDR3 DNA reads TGTGCCAGCAGCGTCTCAGGGGGACGTTTTCAGCCCCAGCATTTT. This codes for CASSVSGGRFQPQHF.

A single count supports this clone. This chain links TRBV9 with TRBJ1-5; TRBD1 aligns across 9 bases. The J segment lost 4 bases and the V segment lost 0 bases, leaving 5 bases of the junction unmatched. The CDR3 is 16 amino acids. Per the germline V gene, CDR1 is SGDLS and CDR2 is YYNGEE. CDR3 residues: CASSVGAGTGNQPQHF. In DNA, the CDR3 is TGTGCCAGCAGCGTAGGAGCAGGGACAGGGAATCAGCCCCAGCATTTT.

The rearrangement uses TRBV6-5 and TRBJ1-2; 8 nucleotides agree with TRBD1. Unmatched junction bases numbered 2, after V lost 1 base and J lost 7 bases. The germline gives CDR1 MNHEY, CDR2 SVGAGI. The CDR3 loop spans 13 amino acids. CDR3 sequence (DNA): TGTGCCAGCAGTTACTTCGACAGGGGTGGCTACACCTTC. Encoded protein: CASSYFDRGGYTF.

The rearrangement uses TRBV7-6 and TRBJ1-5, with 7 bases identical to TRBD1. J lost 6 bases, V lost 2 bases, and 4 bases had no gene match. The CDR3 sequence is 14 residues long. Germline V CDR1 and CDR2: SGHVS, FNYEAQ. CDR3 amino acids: CASSLQGVSQPQHF. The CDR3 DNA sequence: TGTGCCAGCAGCTTACAGGGGGTTAGTCAGCCCCAGCATTTT.

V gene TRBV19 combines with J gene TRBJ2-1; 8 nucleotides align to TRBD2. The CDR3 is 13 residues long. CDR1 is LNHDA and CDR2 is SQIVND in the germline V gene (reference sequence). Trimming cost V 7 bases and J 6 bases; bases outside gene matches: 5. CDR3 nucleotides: TGTGCCAGTACCTTAGGACTAGCCAATGAGCAGTTCTTC. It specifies CASTLGLANEQFF.

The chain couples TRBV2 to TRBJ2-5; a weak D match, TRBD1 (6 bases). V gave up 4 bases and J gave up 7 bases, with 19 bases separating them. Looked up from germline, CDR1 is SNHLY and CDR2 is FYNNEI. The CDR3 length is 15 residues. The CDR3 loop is CASSARAGDGVTQYF. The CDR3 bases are TGTGCCAGCAGTGCCCGGGCAGGGGATGGGGTGACCCAGTACTTC.

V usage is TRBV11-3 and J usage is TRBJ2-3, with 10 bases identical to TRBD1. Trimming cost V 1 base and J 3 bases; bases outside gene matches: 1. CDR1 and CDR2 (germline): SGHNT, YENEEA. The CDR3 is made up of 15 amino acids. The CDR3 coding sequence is TGTGCCAGCAGCTTAGGGACAGGGGGGACAGATACGCAGTATTTT. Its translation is CASSLGTGGTDTQYF.

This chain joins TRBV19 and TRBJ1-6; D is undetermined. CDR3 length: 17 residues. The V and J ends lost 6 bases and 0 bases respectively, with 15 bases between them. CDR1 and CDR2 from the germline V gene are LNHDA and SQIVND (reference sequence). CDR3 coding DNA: TGTGCCAGTAGGGAAGGAGGTTCGAGCTCCTATAATTCACCCCTCCACTTT. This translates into CASREGGSSSYNSPLHF.